The 7 T cell receptor beta chains given below trace back to one sample, sequenced in a study of OX40 agonist ivuxolimab in advanced cancers. Clones were sequenced by immunoSEQ multiplex PCR, and TCRdb holds only the in-frame ones, with some missing. The table shows approximately 21,000 clones, with roughly 84% occurring only once. Sequencing used CD4+ or CD8+ T cells sorted from blood, obtained in a trial of the OX40 agonist ivuxolimab. The source is an adult with an advanced solid tumor such as melanoma, head and neck, liver or kidney cancer.

The chain employs TRBV5-6 and TRBJ2-1, with D perhaps TRBD2 (6 bases). The CDR3 totals 16 residues. Trimming cost V 4 bases and J 6 bases, with 20 bases left between them. Germline CDR1 SGHDT, CDR2 YYEEEE. The CDR3 here is CASSPPSALLGNEQFF. The CDR3 bases are TGTGCCAGCAGCCCTCCTAGCGCCCTCCTGGGCAATGAGCAGTTCTTC.

The chain employs TRBV5-5 and TRBJ2-5; the D is unclear. The CDR3 sequence is 12 residues long. The V end lost 5 bases, the J end lost 5 bases, and 10 bases lay between the germline ends. In germline, CDR1 is SGHKS, CDR2 YYEKEE (reference sequence). CDR3 residues: CASRGALETQYF. The CDR3 DNA reads as TGTGCCAGCAGAGGAGCATTGGAGACCCAGTACTTC.

This clone came up a few times. The CDR3 bases are TGTGCCAGCAGCTTAGTAAACTATGGCTACACCTTC. Its translation is CASSLVNYGYTF. This chain links TRBV7-9 with TRBJ1-2; D gene unclear. The V end lost 1 base, the J end lost 2 bases, and 2 bases lay between the germline ends. Germline CDR1 SEHNR, CDR2 FQNEAQ (reference sequence). This CDR3 spans 12 amino acids. The variable domain in full, completed from reference TRBV7-9 and TRBJ1-2, reads DTGVSQNPRHKITKRGQNVTFRCDPISEHNRLYWYRQTLGQGPEFLTYFQNEAQLEKSRLLSDRFSAERPKGSFSTLEIQRTEQGDSAMYLCASSLVNYGYTFGSGTRLTVV.

The chain couples TRBV19 to TRBJ2-2; D perhaps matches TRBD1 (6 bases). Germline lookup yields CDR1 LNHDA and CDR2 SQIVND (reference sequence). This CDR3 contains 16 residues. The V end was cut by 10 bases, the J end by 7 bases, with 25 bases between. CDR3 sequence reads: CATANGPTGTRGELFF. CDR3 sequence (DNA): TGTGCCACTGCAAACGGTCCAACAGGGACCCGCGGGGAGCTGTTTTTT.

The chain is built from TRBV5-1 and TRBJ2-7, with unresolved D. This CDR3 spans 15 amino acids. V was shortened by 5 bases and J by 4 bases, with 19 bases between the two germline ends. Germline V gene sequence: CDR1 SGHRS, CDR2 YFSETQ. The CDR3 DNA reads TGCGCCAGCAGAACCCAGGACGGGCTCTCGTACGAGCAGTACTTC. It codes for CASRTQDGLSYEQYF.

The chain carries TRBV6-5 and TRBJ2-1; 8 bases match TRBD1. Germline V lookup: CDR1 MNHEY, CDR2 SVGAGI. The CDR3 sequence is 14 residues long. V lost 0 bases, J lost 6 bases, and 1 base stayed unmatched. CDR3 loop: CASSYSTGGNEQFF. Here the CDR3 DNA reads TGTGCCAGCAGTTACTCTACAGGGGGCAATGAGCAGTTCTTC.

This clone was observed a single time. V gene TRBV7-6 combines with J gene TRBJ2-2; D unresolved. The ends were cut back, 5 bases at V and 6 bases at J, with 19 bases in the middle. The CDR3 spans 16 residues. CDR1 and CDR2 from the germline V gene are SGHVS and FNYEAQ. CDR3 sequence reads: CASSPQAQVGSGELFF. The CDR3 region has the DNA TGTGCCAGCAGCCCCCAGGCGCAGGTGGGGTCCGGGGAGCTGTTTTTT.